A selection of T cell receptor beta chains follows, all from one sample in a study of T cells after yellow fever vaccination. TCRdb reprocessed the 5' RACE reads with MiXCR, giving one entry per CDR3 protein. This table has hundreds of thousands of distinct CDR3 sequences, 12% appearing once. The sample here was PBMCs, taken on the day of the yellow fever booster vaccination. These TCRs come from a man under 40 who received the YFV17D yellow fever vaccine. Each CDR3 is given with its conserved first and last residue. The order of the fields is J gene, V gene, CDR3 protein.

>TRBJ2-1|TRBV18
CASSPPGKRTGGYNEQFF
>TRBJ2-1|TRBV20-1
CSALRGASGSSEQFF
>TRBJ2-5|TRBV19
CASSRTQYF
>TRBJ2-6|TRBV5-1
CASSLERGSGANVLTF
>TRBJ2-5|TRBV5-1
CASSPAGVEETQYF
>TRBJ2-1|TRBV30
CAWSVFPPTPSFF
>TRBJ2-7|TRBV5-4
CASSLGIAGVHGEQYF
>TRBJ2-4|TRBV6-5
CASSYSGVSSAKNIQYF
>TRBJ2-4|TRBV3-1
CASSQDSPGAKNIQYF
>TRBJ2-3|TRBV4-3
CASSQGPAPTDTQYF
>TRBJ2-7|TRBV6-1
CASQPPGRGEQYF
>TRBJ2-5|TRBV4-1
CASSQDSASGREETQYF
>TRBJ2-7|TRBV20-1
CSARNPGQGTYEQYF
>TRBJ1-1|TRBV7-9
CASSSLRETEAFF
>TRBJ2-2|TRBV25-1
CASRGEGAGELFF
>TRBJ2-7|TRBV20-1
CSAITGGEQYF
>TRBJ1-2|TRBV29-1
CSAGGTGDNYGYTF
>TRBJ2-7|TRBV10-2
CAITRDGSYEQYF
>TRBJ2-2|TRBV5-1
CASSLLPAGGTGELFF
>TRBJ2-3|TRBV5-5
CASSPGVRRDTQYF
>TRBJ2-7|TRBV7-2
CASSPETGGVYEQYF
>TRBJ2-1|TRBV6-6
CASKRDHNEQFF
>TRBJ1-2|TRBV14
CASSQDIYGGGYTF